A single sample is the source of the 5 T cell receptor beta chains below, sequenced in a study of PD-L1 blockade in urothelial cancer. Time point here: pretreatment peripheral blood. Sequencing used immunoSEQ multiplex PCR; TCRdb keeps in-frame clones, though not all of them. The sample lists tens of thousands of clones, roughly 84% occurring once. This sample comprised PBMCs, obtained around atezolizumab (anti-PD-L1) treatment. The receptors were sampled from a man aged 55 to 70 with urothelial cancer.

This clone was seen a single time. The rearrangement joins TRBV5-1 to TRBJ2-7; TRBD1 agrees at 7 bases. The CDR3 is 13 amino acids. Germline CDR1 is SGHRS and CDR2 is YFSETQ. J lost 3 bases, V lost 1 base, and 1 base had no gene match. The CDR3 region has the DNA TGCGCCAGCAGCTTGAACAGGGGCTACGAGCAGTACTTC. Translated, it gives CASSLNRGYEQYF.

This rearrangement joins TRBV7-9 to TRBJ2-7; D not resolved. The length of the CDR3 is 11 residues. Trimming pared 5 bases from V and 7 bases from J, leaving 9 bases between. Germline values: CDR1 SEHNR, CDR2 FQNEAQ (reference sequence). CDR3 bases: TGTGCCAGCAGCCCCGGCGGTGAGCAGTACTTC. It translates to CASSPGGEQYF.

The CDR3 reads CASSPQGQGLNYGYTF. The CDR3 DNA reads TGTGCCAGCAGCCCTCAGGGACAGGGACTTAACTATGGCTACACCTTC. The V call is TRBV7-8, the J call TRBJ1-2, with 9 bases aligning to TRBD1. V lost 5 bases and J lost 1; bases outside the gene matches: 8. Germline values: CDR1 SGHVS, CDR2 FQNEAQ. The CDR3 is 16 residues long.

The chain carries TRBV20-1 and TRBJ2-3; D unclear. V was trimmed by 8 bases and J by 4 bases, leaving 7 bases between them. The CDR3 has 10 amino acids. The germline V gene has CDR1 DFQATT and CDR2 SNEGSKA (reference sequence). The CDR3 spells CSPSADTQYF. The DNA of the CDR3 is TGCAGTCCCTCGGCAGATACGCAGTATTTT.

V gene TRBV19 combines with J gene TRBJ2-2; weak D call: TRBD1 (6 bases). The V end was cut by 4 bases, the J end by 5 bases, with 26 bases between. CDR1 and CDR2 (germline): LNHDA, SQIVND (reference sequence). The CDR3 extends over 19 amino acids. The chain's CDR3 is CASSTLNIGQSPRTGELFF. The DNA of the CDR3 is TGTGCCAGTAGTACGCTGAATATTGGACAGTCCCCGAGGACCGGGGAGCTGTTTTTT. The full variable domain, completed using reference TRBV19 and TRBJ2-2, is DGGITQSPKYLFRKEGQNVTLSCEQNLNHDAMYWYRQDPGQGLRLIYYSQIVNDFQKGDIAEGYSVSREKKESFPLTVTSAQKNPTAFYLCASSTLNIGQSPRTGELFFGEGSRLTVL.